The 9 T cell receptor beta chains below were found in one sample sequenced in a study of blood T cell repertoires in COVID-19. Assay: immunoSEQ multiplex PCR; the TCRdb copy retains only in-frame clones and omits some. The top ten clones hold 4.5% to 7% of a sample with under 75,000 clones, approximately 80% of them seen once. Material for sequencing was peripheral blood. The receptors shown here come from a woman between 65 and 79 years old with acute or convalescent COVID-19.

This chain uses TRBV4-2 with TRBJ2-1, with 9 bases lining up with TRBD2. The CDR3 covers 16 residues. Germline assignment: CDR1 LGHNA and CDR2 YNFKEQ. V lost 0 bases to trimming and J lost 9 bases; unmatched junction nucleotides: 9. As DNA, the CDR3 is TGTGCCAGCAGCCAAGATTTCCTAGCGGGGCCCCCTGAGCAGTTCTTC. It specifies CASSQDFLAGPPEQFF.

The rearrangement links TRBV10-3 to TRBJ2-5; D not certain. Trimming took 3 bases from V and 5 from J, leaving 19 bases between them. The CDR3 contains 16 residues. Germline CDR1 is ENHRY and CDR2 is SYGVKD. CDR3 loop: CAISESQPRKDETQYF. The CDR3 DNA reads TGTGCCATCAGTGAAAGTCAACCTAGGAAGGATGAGACCCAGTACTTC.

The sample holds a few counts of this clone. The CDR3 spells CAWSALDEQFF. The CDR3 DNA is TGTGCCTGGAGTGCCCTAGATGAGCAGTTCTTC. The rearrangement joins TRBV30 to TRBJ2-1; D gene unclear. Between the trimmed V and J ends, which lost 1 base and 8 bases, there was a span of 6 bases. The CDR3 extends over 11 amino acids. Germline-derived CDR1 and CDR2 are GTSNPN and SVGIG (reference sequence).

The V and J genes are TRBV6-2 or TRBV6-3 and TRBJ2-5; D remains unclear. Per germline, CDR1 MNHEY and CDR2 SVGEGT. Deletions cut 3 bases from V and 3 bases from J, with 11 bases between. The CDR3 spans 14 residues. The CDR3 here is CASSYYPQEETQYF. Written as DNA, the CDR3 is TGTGCCAGCAGTTATTACCCCCAGGAAGAGACCCAGTACTTC.

The sample holds one count of this clone. This chain uses TRBV5-1 with TRBJ2-7; 7 nucleotides line up with TRBD2. The germline CDR1 and CDR2 sequences are SGHRS and YFSETQ. The CDR3 is made up of 14 amino acids. After removal of 0 bases from V and 2 bases from J, the junction contained 2 bases not matched to a gene. CDR3 coding DNA: TGCGCCAGCAGCTTGGCGGGGAGGGCCTACGAGCAGTACTTC. Translated: CASSLAGRAYEQYF.

The chain couples TRBV5-4 to TRBJ2-1; weak D call: TRBD2 (6 bases). Trimming removed 0 bases from V and 0 bases from J, with 10 bases in between. This CDR3 comprises 16 residues. Germline CDR1 SGHNT, CDR2 YYREEE (reference sequence). This CDR3 reads CASSLGGGSSYNEQFF. As DNA, the CDR3 is TGTGCCAGCAGCTTGGGTGGAGGGAGCTCCTACAATGAGCAGTTCTTC.

V gene TRBV24-1 combines with J gene TRBJ2-5; 7 nucleotides line up with TRBD1. The CDR3 is 15 amino acids. With V trimmed by 4 bases and J by 0 bases, 4 bases remained unmatched. Germline-derived CDR1 and CDR2 are KGHDR and SFDVKD. The CDR3 coding sequence is TGTGCCACCAGTGAGCCACAGGGGTACCAAGAGACCCAGTACTTC. It codes for CATSEPQGYQETQYF.

This clone occurred a few times. The J gene is TRBJ1-3, the V gene TRBV7-9; the D gene is possibly TRBD1 (5 bases). V was trimmed by 5 bases and J by 2 bases, leaving 16 bases between them. Germline loops: CDR1 SEHNR, CDR2 FQNEAQ (reference sequence). The CDR3 length is 16 residues. The chain's CDR3 is CASSAKLRVAGNTIYF. CDR3 sequence (DNA): TGTGCCAGCAGCGCTAAACTCAGGGTAGCTGGAAACACCATATATTTT.

CDR3 protein: CASREQAENSPLHF. Here the CDR3 DNA reads TGCGCCAGCAGAGAACAGGCAGAAAATTCACCCCTCCACTTT. The chain joins TRBV10-2 to TRBJ1-6, with D possibly being TRBD1 (5 bases). This CDR3 region has 14 residues. Per the germline V gene, CDR1 is WSHSY and CDR2 is SAAADI. Trimming took off 6 bases at V and 7 bases at J, with 13 bases between the two ends.